These T cell receptor beta chains were read from a single sample in a study of CD4+ T cells in melanoma. Repertoires were generated with immunoSEQ multiplex PCR, while TCRdb's copy carries only in-frame clones and drops some. The sample lists over 130,000 clones; 92% were seen once. The receptors originated from a human donor with melanoma. The CDR3 runs from the conserved cysteine through the conserved F or W.

j_call v_call cdr3_aa
TRBJ1-1 TRBV5-4 CASSLAGQGGTEAFF
TRBJ1-1 TRBV19 CASSIKGVNTEAFF
TRBJ1-2 TRBV29-1 CSVGGGIINYGYTF
TRBJ2-1 TRBV7-9 CASSLRGEQFF
TRBJ1-5 TRBV19 CASSIGHQPQHF
TRBJ2-7 TRBV7-2 CASSLEGGGAFEQYF
TRBJ1-1 TRBV5-1 CASSLGDTMNTEAFF
TRBJ2-1 TRBV11-3 CASSQGGTEYNEQFF
TRBJ2-2 TRBV5-1 CASRLNFRDRGSGELFF
TRBJ1-1 TRBV18 CASSPLAAMNTEAFF
TRBJ2-5 TRBV2 CASTYLGTDQETQYF
TRBJ2-1 TRBV5-1 CASSPLAGFGNEQFF
TRBJ2-2 TRBV5-1 CASSLLAGITGELFF
TRBJ2-3 TRBV7-3 CASSETGGADTQYF
TRBJ2-6 TRBV11-2 CASSPEWGSEANVLTF
TRBJ2-5 TRBV10-2 CASSAHGRGAIETQYF
TRBJ1-2 TRBV29-1 CSVGASDRGYGYTF
TRBJ2-5 TRBV29-1 CSVVQGSETQYF
TRBJ1-1 TRBV29-1 CSALTGVGMNTEAFF
TRBJ1-2 TRBV5-4 CASSFSGTYYGYTF
TRBJ1-6 TRBV9 CASSEGQGRSYNSPLHF
TRBJ2-5 TRBV5-8 CASSLVNKAETQYF
TRBJ1-6 TRBV27 CASSLGQGVSPLHF
TRBJ1-4 TRBV11-2 CASRGPWNRGNEKLFF
TRBJ2-7 TRBV11-2 CASRGLAGGGWQYF
TRBJ2-1 TRBV2 CASRGMTSGYNEQFF
TRBJ2-2 TRBV5-1 CASSDILNTGELFF
TRBJ1-2 TRBV7-2 CASSLVSGTNLGGYTF
TRBJ2-7 TRBV2 CASVQPYEQYF
TRBJ1-1 TRBV6-1 CASEGQLNTEAFF
TRBJ2-1 TRBV7-3 CASSPRGAGTNNEQFF
TRBJ2-1 TRBV7-3 CASSLGHAGGALYNEQFF
TRBJ2-1 TRBV30 CAWSRSGVYNEQFF